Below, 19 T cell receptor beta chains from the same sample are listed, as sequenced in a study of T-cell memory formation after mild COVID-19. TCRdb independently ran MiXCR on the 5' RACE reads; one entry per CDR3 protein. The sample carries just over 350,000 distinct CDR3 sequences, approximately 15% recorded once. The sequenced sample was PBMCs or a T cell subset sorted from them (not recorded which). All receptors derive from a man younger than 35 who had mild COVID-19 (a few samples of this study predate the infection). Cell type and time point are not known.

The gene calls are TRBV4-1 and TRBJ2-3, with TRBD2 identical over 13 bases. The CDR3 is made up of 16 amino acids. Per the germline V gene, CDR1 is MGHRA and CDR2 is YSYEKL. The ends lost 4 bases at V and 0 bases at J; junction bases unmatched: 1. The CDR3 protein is CASSPTSGGSTDTQYF. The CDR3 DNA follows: TGCGCCAGCAGCCCGACTAGCGGGGGGAGCACAGATACGCAGTATTTT.

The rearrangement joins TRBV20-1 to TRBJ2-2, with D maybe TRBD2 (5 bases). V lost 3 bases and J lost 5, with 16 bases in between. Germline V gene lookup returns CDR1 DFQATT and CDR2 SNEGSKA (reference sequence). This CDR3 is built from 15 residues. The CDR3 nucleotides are TGCAGTGCTAGGGGTACTAGGCTTGAAACCGGGGAGCTGTTTTTT. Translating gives CSARGTRLETGELFF.

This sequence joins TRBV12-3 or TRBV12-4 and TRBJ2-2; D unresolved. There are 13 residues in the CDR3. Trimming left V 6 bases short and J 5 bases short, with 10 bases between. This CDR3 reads CASRQKLTGELFF. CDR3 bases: TGTGCCAGCAGACAGAAACTAACCGGGGAGCTGTTTTTT.

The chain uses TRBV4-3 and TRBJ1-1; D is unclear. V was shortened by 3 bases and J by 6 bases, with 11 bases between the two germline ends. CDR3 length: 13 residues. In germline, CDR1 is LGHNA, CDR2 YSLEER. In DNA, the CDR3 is TGCGCCAGCAGCCAGGAATTGCGGGCTGAAGCTTTCTTT. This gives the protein CASSQELRAEAFF.

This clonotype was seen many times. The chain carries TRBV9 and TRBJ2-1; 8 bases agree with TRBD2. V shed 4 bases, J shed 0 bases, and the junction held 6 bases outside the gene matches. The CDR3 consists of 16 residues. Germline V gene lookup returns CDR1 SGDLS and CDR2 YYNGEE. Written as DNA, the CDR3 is TGTGCCAGCAGCCCAGCCGGGACTAGCTCCTACAATGAGCAGTTCTTC. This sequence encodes CASSPAGTSSYNEQFF.

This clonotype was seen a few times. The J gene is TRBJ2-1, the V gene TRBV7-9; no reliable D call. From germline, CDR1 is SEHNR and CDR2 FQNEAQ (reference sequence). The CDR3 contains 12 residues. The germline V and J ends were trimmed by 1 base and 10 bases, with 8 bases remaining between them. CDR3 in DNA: TGTGCCAGCAGCTTAGGTATCGGGGAGCAGTTCTTC. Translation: CASSLGIGEQFF.

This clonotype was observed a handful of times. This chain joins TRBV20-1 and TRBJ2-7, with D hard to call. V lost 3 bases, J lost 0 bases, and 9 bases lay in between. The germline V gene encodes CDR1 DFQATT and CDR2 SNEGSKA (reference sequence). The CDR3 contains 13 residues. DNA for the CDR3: TGCAGTGCTAGGACGACTCGCTCCTACGAGCAGTACTTC. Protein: CSARTTRSYEQYF.

CDR3 residues: CASSYAPTSGALHF. Written as DNA, the CDR3 is TGTGCCAGCAGTTATGCGCCTACCTCGGGGGCCCTCCACTTT. V usage is TRBV6-2 or TRBV6-3 and J usage is TRBJ1-6; tentative D call: TRBD1 (5 bases). Per the germline V gene, CDR1 is MNHEY and CDR2 is SVGEGT. CDR3 length: 14 residues. V lost 3 bases to trimming and J lost 14 bases, with 17 bases between them.

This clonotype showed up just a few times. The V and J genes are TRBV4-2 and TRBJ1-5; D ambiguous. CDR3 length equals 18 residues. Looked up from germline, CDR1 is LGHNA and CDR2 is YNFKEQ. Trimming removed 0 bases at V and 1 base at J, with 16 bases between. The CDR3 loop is CASSQESTLVRSNQPQHF. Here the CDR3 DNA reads TGTGCCAGCAGCCAAGAATCAACTTTGGTCCGGAGCAATCAGCCCCAGCATTTT.

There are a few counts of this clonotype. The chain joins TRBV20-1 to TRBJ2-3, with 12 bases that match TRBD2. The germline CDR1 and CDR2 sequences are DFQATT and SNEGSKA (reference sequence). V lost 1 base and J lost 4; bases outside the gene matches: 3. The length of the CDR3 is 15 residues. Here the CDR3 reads CSARALAGGSDTQYF. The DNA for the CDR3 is TGCAGTGCTAGAGCACTAGCGGGGGGATCAGATACGCAGTATTTT.

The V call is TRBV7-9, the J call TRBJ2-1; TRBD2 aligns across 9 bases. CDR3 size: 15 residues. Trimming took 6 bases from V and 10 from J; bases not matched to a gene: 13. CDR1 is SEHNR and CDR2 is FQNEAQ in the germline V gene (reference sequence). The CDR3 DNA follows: TGTGCCAGCAGTAAAACCGGGACTAGCCAACAAGAGCAGTTCTTC. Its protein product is CASSKTGTSQQEQFF.

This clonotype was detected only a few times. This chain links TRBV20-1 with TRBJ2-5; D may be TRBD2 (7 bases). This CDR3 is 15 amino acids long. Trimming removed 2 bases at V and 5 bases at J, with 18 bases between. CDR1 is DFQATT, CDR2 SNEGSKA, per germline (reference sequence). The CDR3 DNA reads TGCAGTGCTAGATCCGCCGTGGGGGGGCTGGAGACCCAGTACTTC. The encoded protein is CSARSAVGGLETQYF.

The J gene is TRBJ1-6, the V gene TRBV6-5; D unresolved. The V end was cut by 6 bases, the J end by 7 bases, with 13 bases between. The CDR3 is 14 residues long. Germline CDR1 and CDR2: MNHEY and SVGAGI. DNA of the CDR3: TGTGCCAGCAGGGCAGTAGGGAGAAATTCACCCCTCCACTTT. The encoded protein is CASRAVGRNSPLHF.

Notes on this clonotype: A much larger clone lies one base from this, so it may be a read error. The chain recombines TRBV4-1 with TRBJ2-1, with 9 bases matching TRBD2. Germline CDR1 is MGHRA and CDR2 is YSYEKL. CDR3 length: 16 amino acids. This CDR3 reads CASFFTWTSVGDELFF. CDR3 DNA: TGCGCCAGCTTTTTCACGTGGACTAGCGTCGGGGATGAGCTGTTCTTC.

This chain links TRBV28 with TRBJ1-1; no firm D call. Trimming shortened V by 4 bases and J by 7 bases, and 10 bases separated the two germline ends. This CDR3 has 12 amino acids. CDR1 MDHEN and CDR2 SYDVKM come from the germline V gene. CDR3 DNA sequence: TGTGCCAGCAGTTCCGGCGGACGTGAAGCTTTCTTT. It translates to CASSSGGREAFF.

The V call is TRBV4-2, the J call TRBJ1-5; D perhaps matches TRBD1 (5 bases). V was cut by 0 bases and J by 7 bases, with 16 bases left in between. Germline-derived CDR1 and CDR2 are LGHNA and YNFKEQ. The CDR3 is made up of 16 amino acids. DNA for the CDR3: TGTGCCAGCAGCCAAGATCTACGCGGGGCGGAACAGCCCCAGCATTTT. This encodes CASSQDLRGAEQPQHF.

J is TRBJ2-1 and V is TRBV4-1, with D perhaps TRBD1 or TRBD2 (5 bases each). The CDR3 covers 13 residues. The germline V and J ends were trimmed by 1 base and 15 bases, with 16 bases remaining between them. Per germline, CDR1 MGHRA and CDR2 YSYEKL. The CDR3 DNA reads TGCGCCAGCAGCCAAGTTATCCGGGACGAGGCGTTCTTC. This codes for CASSQVIRDEAFF.

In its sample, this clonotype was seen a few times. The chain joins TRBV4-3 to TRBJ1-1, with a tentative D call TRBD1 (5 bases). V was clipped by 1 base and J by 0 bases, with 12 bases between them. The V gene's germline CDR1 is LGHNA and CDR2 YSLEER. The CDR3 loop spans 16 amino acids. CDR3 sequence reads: CASSQVGGVLNTEAFF. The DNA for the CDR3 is TGCGCCAGCAGCCAAGTCGGGGGGGTTCTGAACACTGAAGCTTTCTTT.

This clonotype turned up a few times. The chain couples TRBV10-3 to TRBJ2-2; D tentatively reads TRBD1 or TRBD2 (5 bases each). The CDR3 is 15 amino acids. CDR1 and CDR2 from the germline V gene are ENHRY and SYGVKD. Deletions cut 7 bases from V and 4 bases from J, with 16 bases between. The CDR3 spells CAIKNRDGGTGELFF. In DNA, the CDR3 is TGTGCCATCAAGAACCGGGACGGTGGCACCGGGGAGCTGTTTTTT.